This TCR beta chain was sequenced for a study of memory CD4+ T cells and cytomegalovirus serostatus. Study details: This sample comes from healthy Belgian adults, eight or nine CMV seropositive, 24 seronegative.

Trimming stripped 1 base from V and 8 bases from J, with 17 bases between. This CDR3 region has 15 residues. This clone was observed a handful of times. Its cognate antigen is unknown. Single viable CD3+CD4+CD8-CD45RO+ cells were sorted as the memory CD4+ T cells. Total CD4+ T cells were enriched by CD4 positive selection. Findings and caveats of the study: The CMV-associated TCR signature appears largely within the CD4+ memory repertoire.

Original data processing: After removing out-of-frame reads, under 2.5 million distinct TCRbeta sequences remained. The assay was immunoSEQ multiplex PCR, and TCRdb's table has in-frame clones only and misses some. V, J and clone size were drawn from that table, and D and trimming were deduced from the DNA. This table has approximately 50,000 clones, 70% to 80% appearing once. Source material: memory CD4+ T cells from blood. This clonotype was sampled from an adult in good health and CMV-seropositive. The chain has TRBV23-1 and TRBJ1-2, with D possibly matching TRBD1 (5 bases). TRBV23-1 is assigned to the ORF class and has an uncertain function. The CDR3 here is CASSQLRQRTRGYTF. The CDR3 DNA is TGCGCCAGCAGTCAATTGCGACAGAGGACGAGGGGCTACACCTTC.